This TCR beta chain was sequenced during a study of cytomegalovirus exposure and HLA in healthy donors. With regard to this clone: The target antigen is unknown.

The approximately 120-subject validation cohort, separate from the approximately 670-subject first cohort, included the donors. TCRdb keeps only in-frame clones here, not all; method: immunoSEQ multiplex PCR. The sample holds 100,000 to 150,000 clones, approximately 95% seen once. Study-wide results and caveats: First-cohort TCR clusters tended to co-occur in the 120 or so validation repertoires, a later analysis found.

The sequencing input was PBMCs. This clonotype was sampled from a man aged 18 to 30 in good health and CMV-seronegative.

The CDR3 loop reads CASSLGSYYEQYF. In DNA, the CDR3 is TGTGCCAGCAGTTTGGGCTCTTACTACGAGCAGTACTTC. The chain is built from TRBV27 and TRBJ2-7, with no clear D. Germline V lookup: CDR1 MNHEY, CDR2 SMNVEV (reference sequence). The CDR3 is 13 amino acids. The V end was cut by 3 bases, the J end by 3 bases, with 9 bases between.